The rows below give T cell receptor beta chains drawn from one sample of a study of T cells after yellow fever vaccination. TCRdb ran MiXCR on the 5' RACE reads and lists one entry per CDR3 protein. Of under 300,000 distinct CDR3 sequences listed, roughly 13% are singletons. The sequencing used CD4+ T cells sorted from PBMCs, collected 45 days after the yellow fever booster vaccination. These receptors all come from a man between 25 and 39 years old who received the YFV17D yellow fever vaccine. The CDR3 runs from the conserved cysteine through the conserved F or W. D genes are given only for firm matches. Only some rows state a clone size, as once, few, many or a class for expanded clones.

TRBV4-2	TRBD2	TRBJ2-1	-	CASSQEGVGTRGGEQFF	TGTGCCAGCAGCCAAGAAGGGGTAGGGACTAGGGGAGGTGAGCAGTTCTTC
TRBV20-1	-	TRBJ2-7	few	CSAGAVPPEQYF	TGCAGTGCTGGGGCGGTCCCTCCCGAGCAGTACTTC
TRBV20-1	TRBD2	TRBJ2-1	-	CSATPLVGGPFSNEQFF	TGCAGTGCTACCCCTTTAGTGGGAGGGCCTTTTTCCAATGAGCAGTTCTTC
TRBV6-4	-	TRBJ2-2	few	CASSEGQGPGELFF	TGTGCCAGCAGTGAAGGGCAGGGCCCCGGGGAGCTGTTTTTT
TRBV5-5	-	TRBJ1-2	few	CASSFGSYGYTF	TGTGCCAGCAGCTTTGGCAGCTATGGCTACACCTTC
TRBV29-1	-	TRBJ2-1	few	CSVEIALDEQFF	TGCAGCGTTGAAATAGCGTTGGATGAGCAGTTCTTC
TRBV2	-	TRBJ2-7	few	CASSGWGTPREQYF	TGTGCCAGCAGTGGATGGGGGACTCCAAGGGAGCAGTACTTC
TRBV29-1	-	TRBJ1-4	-	CSKSLKLGEKLFF	TGCAGCAAAAGCCTCAAACTGGGTGAAAAACTGTTTTTT
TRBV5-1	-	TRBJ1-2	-	CASSQESSNYGYTF	TGCGCCAGCAGCCAGGAATCTTCTAACTATGGCTACACCTTC
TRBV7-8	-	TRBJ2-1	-	CASSRGRGNEQFF	TGTGCCAGCAGCCGCGGTCGGGGCAATGAGCAGTTCTTC
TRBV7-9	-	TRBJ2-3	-	CASSLDTYTQYF	TGTGCCAGCAGCTTAGATACTTATACGCAGTATTTT
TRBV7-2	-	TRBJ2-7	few	CASSLEGLVAEQYF	TGTGCCAGCAGCTTAGAGGGATTGGTCGCGGAGCAGTACTTC
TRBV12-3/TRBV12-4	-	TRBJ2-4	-	CASSFGVPKNIQYF	TGTGCCAGCAGCTTCGGTGTGCCCAAAAACATTCAGTACTTC
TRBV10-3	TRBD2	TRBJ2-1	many	CAISVSGRAYNEQFF	TGTGCCATCAGTGTTAGCGGGAGGGCCTACAATGAGCAGTTCTTC
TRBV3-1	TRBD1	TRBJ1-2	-	CASSQDPGQGNYGYTF	TGTGCCAGCAGCCAAGATCCGGGACAGGGGAACTATGGCTACACCTTC
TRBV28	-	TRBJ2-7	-	CASSPRGMTYEQYF	TGTGCCAGCAGCCCGAGGGGGATGACCTACGAGCAGTACTTC
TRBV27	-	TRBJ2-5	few	CASRGTPQETQYF	TGTGCCAGCAGGGGGACTCCACAAGAGACCCAGTACTTC
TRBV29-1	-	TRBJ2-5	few	CSVDREGGQETQYF	TGCAGCGTGGACAGGGAGGGAGGACAAGAGACCCAGTACTTC
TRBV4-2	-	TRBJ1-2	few	CASSQEGGPDYGYTF	TGTGCCAGCAGCCAAGAGGGGGGTCCGGACTATGGCTACACCTTC
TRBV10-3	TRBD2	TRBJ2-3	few	CAITGGGRATDTQYF	TGTGCCATCACGGGAGGGGGGAGGGCCACAGATACGCAGTATTTT
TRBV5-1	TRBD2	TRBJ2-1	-	CASGPGLAEQFF	TGCGCCAGCGGTCCGGGACTAGCTGAGCAGTTCTTC
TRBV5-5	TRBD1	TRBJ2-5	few	CASSSRKTGWETQYF	TGTGCCAGCAGCTCTCGTAAGACAGGGTGGGAGACCCAGTACTTC
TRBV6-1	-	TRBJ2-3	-	CATSARGPDTQYF	TGTGCCACCTCCGCCAGGGGACCAGATACGCAGTATTTT
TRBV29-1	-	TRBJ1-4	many	CSVEPFSGKLFF	TGCAGCGTTGAGCCGTTCTCTGGAAAACTGTTTTTT
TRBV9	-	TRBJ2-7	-	CASSGSTGEQYF	TGTGCCAGCAGCGGGAGTACCGGCGAGCAGTACTTC
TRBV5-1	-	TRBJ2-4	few	CASSLLGVVEENIQYF	TGCGCCAGCAGCTTGCTCGGGGTGGTCGAGGAAAACATTCAGTACTTC
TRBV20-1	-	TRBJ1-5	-	CSAIVRVLSNQPQHF	TGCAGTGCCATAGTACGGGTTCTAAGCAATCAGCCCCAGCATTTT
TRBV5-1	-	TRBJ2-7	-	CASSLRASTSLRSYEQYF	TGCGCCAGCAGCTTGAGGGCCAGTACCTCACTTCGCTCCTACGAGCAGTACTTC
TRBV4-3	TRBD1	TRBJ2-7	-	CASSHWTGAEEQYF	TGCGCCAGCAGCCACTGGACAGGGGCAGAAGAGCAGTACTTC
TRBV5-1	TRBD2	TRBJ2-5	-	CASSQRLAGMETQYF	TGCGCCAGCAGCCAAAGACTAGCGGGAATGGAGACCCAGTACTTC
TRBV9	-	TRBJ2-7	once	CASSVGAGSPYEQYF	TGTGCCAGCAGCGTAGGGGCCGGGAGTCCCTACGAGCAGTACTTC
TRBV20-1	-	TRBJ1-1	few	CSAIDLRLNTEAFF	TGCAGTGCTATAGACTTAAGATTGAACACTGAAGCTTTCTTT
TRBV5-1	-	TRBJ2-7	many	CASSLSGEGYEQYF	TGCGCCAGCAGCCTTAGCGGAGAGGGCTACGAGCAGTACTTC
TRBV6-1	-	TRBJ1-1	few	CASSASGLYTEAFF	TGTGCCAGCAGTGCCTCGGGGTTGTACACTGAAGCTTTCTTT
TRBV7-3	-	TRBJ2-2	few	CASSPWSTGELFF	TGTGCCAGCAGCCCCTGGAGCACCGGGGAGCTGTTTTTT
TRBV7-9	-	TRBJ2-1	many	CASSSPTSSYNEQFF	TGTGCCAGCAGCTCCCCTACTAGCTCCTACAATGAGCAGTTCTTC
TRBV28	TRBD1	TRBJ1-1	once	CASRGQGPTEAFF	TGTGCCAGCAGGGGACAGGGCCCCACTGAAGCTTTCTTT
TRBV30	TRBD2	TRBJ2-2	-	CAWSGAVVAGTGELFF	TGTGCCTGGAGTGGGGCTGTGGTAGCGGGAACCGGGGAGCTGTTTTTT
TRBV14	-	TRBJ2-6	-	CASSQASGANVLTF	TGTGCCAGCAGCCAAGCCTCTGGGGCCAACGTCCTGACTTTC
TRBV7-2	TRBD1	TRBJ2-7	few	CASSFLPGQGSYEQYF	TGTGCCAGCAGCTTCCTCCCGGGACAGGGATCCTACGAGCAGTACTTC
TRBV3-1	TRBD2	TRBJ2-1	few	CASSRRSGRVGNEQFF	TGTGCCAGCAGCCGGAGGAGCGGGAGGGTTGGCAATGAGCAGTTCTTC
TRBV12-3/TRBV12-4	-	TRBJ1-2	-	CASSILRDGYTF	TGTGCCAGCAGCATACTCAGGGATGGCTACACCTTC
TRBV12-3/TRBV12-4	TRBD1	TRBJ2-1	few	CASSDRGTYNEQFF	TGTGCCAGCAGCGACAGGGGTACATACAATGAGCAGTTCTTC
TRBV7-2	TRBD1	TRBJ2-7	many	CASSGSGTGLYEQYF	TGTGCCAGCAGCGGCTCCGGGACAGGACTCTACGAGCAGTACTTC
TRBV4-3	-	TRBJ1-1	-	CASSQEIDSYTEAFF	TGCGCCAGCAGCCAAGAAATTGACAGCTACACTGAAGCTTTCTTT
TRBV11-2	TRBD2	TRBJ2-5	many	CASSFTSGSETQYF	TGTGCCAGCAGCTTCACTAGCGGGAGCGAGACCCAGTACTTC